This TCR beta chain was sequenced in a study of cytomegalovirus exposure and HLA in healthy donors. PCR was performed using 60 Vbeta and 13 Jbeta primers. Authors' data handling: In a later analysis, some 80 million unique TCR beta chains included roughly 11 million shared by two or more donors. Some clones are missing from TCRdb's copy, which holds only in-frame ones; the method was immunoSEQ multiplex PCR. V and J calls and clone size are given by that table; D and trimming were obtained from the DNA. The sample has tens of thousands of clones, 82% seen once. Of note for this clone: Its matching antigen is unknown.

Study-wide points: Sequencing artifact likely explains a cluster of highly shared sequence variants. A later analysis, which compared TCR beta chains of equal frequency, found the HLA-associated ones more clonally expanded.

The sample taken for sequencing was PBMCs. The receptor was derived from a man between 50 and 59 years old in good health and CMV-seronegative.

In nucleotides, the CDR3 is TGTGCCATCAGCCCCGGGACAGCCCTTTTTGGCACAGATACGCAGTATTTT. Translating gives CAISPGTALFGTDTQYF. J is TRBJ2-3 and V is TRBV10-3, with TRBD1 identical over 7 bases. The CDR3 runs to 17 residues. Trimming cost V 6 bases and J 1 base; bases outside gene matches: 13. Per the germline V gene, CDR1 is ENHRY and CDR2 is SYGVKD.